Presented here are 16 T cell receptor beta chains from one specimen sequenced in a study of molecular identifiers for immune sequencing clone quantification. A single record per CDR3 protein comes from TCRdb applying MiXCR to the PCR reads. Among 20,000 to 30,000 distinct CDR3 sequences, approximately 17% were seen once, and the ten largest hold around 1%. The sample comprised naive CD8+ T cells from blood, with Jurkat cell RNA spiked in. As to subset: FACS-sorted CD8+CD4-CCR7+CD45RA+ naive T cells. The receptors stem from a human donor in good health. Some libraries in this study had Jurkat cell RNA spiked in.

This clonotype was counted at least ten times. V gene TRBV12-3 or TRBV12-4 combines with J gene TRBJ1-3; D unresolved. This CDR3 has 14 amino acids. With 7 bases removed from V and 0 bases from J, the gap between germline ends came to 10 bases. CDR3 bases: TGTGCCAGCACTCTCGGAGTCTCTGGAAACACCATATATTTT. This translates into CASTLGVSGNTIYF.

Many counts were recorded for this clonotype. This chain links TRBV24-1 with TRBJ2-1; 13 positions match TRBD2. From germline, CDR1 is KGHDR and CDR2 SFDVKD. V trimming: 4 bases; J trimming: 8 bases; junction bases outside the gene matches: 7. The CDR3 sequence is 16 residues long. The CDR3 here is CATSEGTSGDFYEQFF. As DNA, the CDR3 is TGTGCCACCAGTGAGGGGACTAGCGGGGATTTCTATGAGCAGTTCTTC.

This clonotype was recorded a few times. A clone one base away is much larger, so this may be a read error. The rearrangement joins TRBV19 to TRBJ2-7, with 8 bases that match TRBD1. The CDR3 totals 15 residues. J was trimmed by 4 bases and V by 8 bases; bases with no gene match: 13. CDR1 and CDR2 (germline): LNHDA, SQIVND (reference sequence). The CDR3 nucleotides are TGTGCCAGTTTTTCCGGACAGGGAGGTGGGTACGAGCAGTACTTC. Its protein product is CASFSGQGGGYEQYF.

This clonotype appeared many times. The rearrangement links TRBV13 to TRBJ2-3, with 8 bases lining up with TRBD1. V gave up 5 bases and J gave up 5 bases; unmatched junction bases: 15. Germline values: CDR1 PRHDT, CDR2 FYEKMQ (reference sequence). The CDR3 runs to 17 residues. The CDR3 region has the DNA TGTGCCAGCAGCACCCCAAGGGCTGACAGGGGAATAGATACGCAGTATTTT. Encoded protein: CASSTPRADRGIDTQYF.

As regards this clonotype: This may arise from a read error, as a much more abundant clone is one base away. This rearrangement joins TRBV12-3 or TRBV12-4 to TRBJ2-3, with 7 positions matching TRBD1. This CDR3 spans 13 amino acids. Losses at the gene ends were 6 bases for V and 4 bases for J; bases not matched to a gene: 4. CDR3 sequence: CASRPQGADTQYF. In DNA form, the CDR3 reads TGTGCCAGCAGGCCCCAGGGGGCAGATACGCAGTATTTT.

As regards this clonotype: Being one base from a much bigger clone, this may be a read error. J is TRBJ2-1 and V is TRBV7-9, with 7 positions matching TRBD2. Germline-derived CDR1 and CDR2 are SEHNR and FQNEAQ (reference sequence). The CDR3 contains 16 residues. Trimming at V came to 1 base and at J to 11 bases, leaving 14 bases not matched to a gene. The CDR3 is CASSLGSVNGGSKQFF. The DNA for the CDR3 is TGTGCCAGCAGCTTAGGTTCGGTGAATGGCGGGAGTAAGCAGTTCTTC. The full variable domain, with the rest looked up from reference TRBV7-9 and TRBJ2-1, is DTGVSQNPRHKITKRGQNVTFRCDPISEHNRLYWYRQTLGQGPEFLTYFQNEAQLEKSRLLSDRFSAERPKGSFSTLEIQRTEQGDSAMYLCASSLGSVNGGSKQFFGPGTRLTVL.

This clonotype was observed at least ten times. The chain has TRBV3-1 and TRBJ2-2, with D uncertain. The CDR3 loop spans 14 amino acids. Per germline, CDR1 LGHDT and CDR2 YNNKEL (reference sequence). Trimming stripped 3 bases from V and 3 bases from J, with 8 bases between. The chain's CDR3 is CASSQSSHTGELFF. The CDR3 DNA follows: TGTGCCAGCAGCCAGTCTTCTCACACCGGGGAGCTGTTTTTT.

The rearrangement links TRBV4-1 to TRBJ2-3; TRBD1 matches at 9 bases. This CDR3 has 16 amino acids. The V segment lost 3 bases and the J segment 4 bases; nucleotides outside the gene matches: 8. Germline values: CDR1 MGHRA, CDR2 YSYEKL. CDR3 sequence reads: CASSHPGQGIADTQYF. DNA for the CDR3: TGCGCCAGCAGCCACCCCGGACAGGGGATCGCAGATACGCAGTATTTT.

Turning to this clonotype: Because the CDR3 is missing its conserved closing phenylalanine or tryptophan, this is likely a read error. The J gene is TRBJ2-7, the V gene TRBV27; 7 bases map to TRBD1. The germline CDR1 and CDR2 sequences are MNHEY and SMNVEV (reference sequence). J was trimmed by 1 base and V by 5 bases; bases with no gene match: 2. This CDR3 is built from 13 residues. The CDR3 DNA reads TGTGCCAGCAGTCCGGGACAGTCCTACGAGCAGTACCTC. Amino acids: CASSPGQSYEQYL.

This clonotype appeared many times. Here the CDR3 reads CSVGGLPYEQYF. The CDR3 DNA sequence: TGCAGCGTTGGGGGACTCCCCTACGAGCAGTACTTC. This sequence joins TRBV29-1 and TRBJ2-7, with D possibly TRBD2 on 6 matching bases. V was pared by 4 bases and J by 2 bases, with 9 bases between. Germline CDR1 and CDR2: SQVTM and ANQGSEA. The CDR3 length is 12 residues.

This clonotype was picked up many times. The rearrangement uses TRBV11-3 and TRBJ2-3; D is undetermined. Germline CDR1 reads SGHNT; CDR2 reads YENEEA. V lost 4 bases, J lost 8 bases, and 13 bases lay in between. The CDR3 has 13 residues. The CDR3 DNA reads as TGTGCCAGCAGCTCACCTTCCGAGGCTACGCAGTATTTT. Translation: CASSSPSEATQYF.

This clonotype showed up many times. V is TRBV6-5 and J is TRBJ2-3; tentative D call: TRBD1 (6 bases). Per the germline V gene, CDR1 is MNHEY and CDR2 is SVGAGI. CDR3 length: 15 residues. The V and J ends lost 0 bases and 3 bases respectively, with 10 bases between them. The CDR3 DNA reads as TGTGCCAGCAGTTACTCTGGCCAGGGGACAGATACGCAGTATTTT. It yields the protein CASSYSGQGTDTQYF.

This clonotype was found many times. This chain links TRBV5-1 with TRBJ2-1; TRBD2 might be the D (5 bases). The germline V gene has CDR1 SGHRS and CDR2 YFSETQ. The germline V and J ends were trimmed by 4 bases and 0 bases, with 11 bases remaining between them. The CDR3 totals 15 residues. The CDR3 loop reads CASSTRAASYNEQFF. In DNA form, the CDR3 reads TGCGCCAGCAGCACCAGAGCGGCCTCCTACAATGAGCAGTTCTTC.

This clonotype was detected many times. The rearrangement uses TRBV19 and TRBJ1-1, with D perhaps TRBD1 (5 bases). From germline, CDR1 is LNHDA and CDR2 SQIVND (reference sequence). Trimming pared 5 bases from V and 5 bases from J, leaving 9 bases between. CDR3 length equals 12 residues. The CDR3 DNA sequence: TGTGCCAGTAGTCATGGGGGGACTGAAGCTTTCTTT. It translates to CASSHGGTEAFF.

This clonotype was detected once. The CDR3 DNA reads TGCAGCGTTGTTCTGGGGGAGCAGTTCTTC. Residues: CSVVLGEQFF. The genes are TRBV29-1 and TRBJ2-1; D remains ambiguous. The CDR3 length is 10 residues. V lost 4 bases, J lost 10 bases, and 8 bases lay in between. CDR1 SQVTM and CDR2 ANQGSEA come from the germline V gene.

The CDR3 region is CATSPSIWSTDTQYF. DNA of the CDR3: TGTGCCACCAGCCCGTCAATTTGGTCCACAGATACGCAGTATTTT. The V gene is TRBV15, the J gene TRBJ2-3; D gene unclear. CDR3 length equals 15 residues. Trimming stripped 5 bases from V and 2 bases from J, with 14 bases between. Germline CDR1 is LNHNV and CDR2 is YYDKDF (reference sequence).